The present T cell receptor beta chain was sequenced within a study of blood T cell repertoires in COVID-19. This clone was found once. The participants were between about 18 and 89 years old and came from about two dozen US areas. Before being deemed recovered, Cohort 3 donors had two negative PCRs, clearance, or symptom resolution. The data were produced by immunoSEQ multiplex PCR, yet TCRdb's version contains in-frame clones alone and is incomplete. The table shows 390,000 or so clones, with 80% to 85% occurring only once. The TCR sequence derives from a woman in her forties or fifties who had recovered from COVID-19. Sequencing input: PBMCs or T cells enriched from blood (not recorded which).

CDR3 loop: CASSPSSRGGIGEQFF. In DNA form, the CDR3 reads TGTGCCAGCAGCCCCTCTTCTAGAGGCGGGATAGGCGAGCAGTTCTTC. The chain combines TRBV11-1 with TRBJ2-1; weak D call: TRBD2 (6 bases). The V end was cut by 5 bases, the J end by 10 bases, with 24 bases between. Germline lookup yields CDR1 SGHAT and CDR2 FQDESV (reference sequence). The CDR3 totals 16 residues.